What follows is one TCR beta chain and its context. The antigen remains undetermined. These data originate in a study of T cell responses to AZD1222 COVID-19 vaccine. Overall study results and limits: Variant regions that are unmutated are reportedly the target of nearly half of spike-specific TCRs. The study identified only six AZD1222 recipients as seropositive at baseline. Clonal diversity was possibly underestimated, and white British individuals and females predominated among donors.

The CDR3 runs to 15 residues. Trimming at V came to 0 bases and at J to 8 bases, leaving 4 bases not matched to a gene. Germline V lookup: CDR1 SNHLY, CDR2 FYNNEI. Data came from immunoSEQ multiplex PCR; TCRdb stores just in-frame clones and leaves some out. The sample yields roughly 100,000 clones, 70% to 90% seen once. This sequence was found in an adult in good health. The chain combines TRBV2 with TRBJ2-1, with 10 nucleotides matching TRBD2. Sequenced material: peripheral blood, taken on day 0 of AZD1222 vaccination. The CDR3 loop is CASSEARGLAYEQFF. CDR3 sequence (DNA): TGTGCCAGCAGTGAAGCGCGGGGACTAGCGTATGAGCAGTTCTTC.